A selection of T cell receptor beta chains follows, all from one sample in a study of cytomegalovirus exposure and HLA in healthy donors. TCRdb's copy holds only in-frame clones and misses some; the assay was immunoSEQ multiplex PCR. Altogether approximately 120,000 clones are present, approximately 80% being singletons, with the ten largest covering around 13%. Sequenced: PBMCs. Every receptor here comes from a woman in her thirties or forties in good health and CMV-seropositive. CDR3s include the opening cysteine and the closing phenylalanine or tryptophan. Fields, in order: CDR3 DNA, CDR3 protein, clone size, J gene, D gene, V gene. A D gene is named only where the DNA matches it firmly. Size is omitted from some rows. Given values are once, few, many or a class for expanded clones.

cdr3_nt: TGTGCCAGCCGGACGGGGGGCGCGAGCGGGGAGCTGTTTTTT; cdr3_aa: CASRTGGASGELFF; clone_size: -; j_call: TRBJ2-2; d_call: -; v_call: TRBV6-1
cdr3_nt: TGTGCCAGCAGTTACTCGGGGGGATACAATGAGCAGTTCTTC; cdr3_aa: CASSYSGGYNEQFF; clone_size: few; j_call: TRBJ2-1; d_call: -; v_call: TRBV6-5
cdr3_nt: TGTGCCAGCACCCTAGACAGGTTTTACCAAGAGACCCAGTACTTC; cdr3_aa: CASTLDRFYQETQYF; clone_size: -; j_call: TRBJ2-5; d_call: -; v_call: TRBV27
cdr3_nt: TGTGCCAGCAGCCTACGATTGACAGGGGTGAAGCCAGATACGCAGTATTTT; cdr3_aa: CASSLRLTGVKPDTQYF; clone_size: -; j_call: TRBJ2-3; d_call: TRBD1; v_call: TRBV5-6
cdr3_nt: TGTGCCAGCAGCTTAGGGGGCTTTCCTTTGTACTTC; cdr3_aa: CASSLGGFPLYF; clone_size: -; j_call: TRBJ2-7; d_call: -; v_call: TRBV7-6
cdr3_nt: TGTGCCAGCAGTTTACCTGGACAGGGGGGGAACATTCAGTACTTC; cdr3_aa: CASSLPGQGGNIQYF; clone_size: -; j_call: TRBJ2-4; d_call: TRBD1; v_call: TRBV28
cdr3_nt: TGTGCCAGCTCCTCCAGACTAGCGGGAGGCCCAGATACGCAGTATTTT; cdr3_aa: CASSSRLAGGPDTQYF; clone_size: -; j_call: TRBJ2-3; d_call: TRBD2; v_call: TRBV18
cdr3_nt: TGCGCCAGCAGCCTAGAAGGACAGAACACTGAAGCTTTCTTT; cdr3_aa: CASSLEGQNTEAFF; clone_size: -; j_call: TRBJ1-1; d_call: -; v_call: TRBV4-1
cdr3_nt: TGTGCCAGCAGTTTCCAGGGATACGGCACTGAAGCTTTCTTT; cdr3_aa: CASSFQGYGTEAFF; clone_size: -; j_call: TRBJ1-1; d_call: -; v_call: TRBV28
cdr3_nt: TGCAGCGTTGATGCGACTGCCTACGACGCCGATACGCAGTATTTT; cdr3_aa: CSVDATAYDADTQYF; clone_size: -; j_call: TRBJ2-3; d_call: -; v_call: TRBV29-1
cdr3_nt: TGCCCGGGTTGGTCGAGCGGGAGGGCCAGTCGTTACAATGAGCAGTTCTTC; cdr3_aa: CPGWSSGRASRYNEQFF; clone_size: -; j_call: TRBJ2-1; d_call: TRBD2; v_call: TRBV29-1
cdr3_nt: TGTGCCACTTCCGGGAGGGGTTGGGCTGAAGCTTTCTTT; cdr3_aa: CATSGRGWAEAFF; clone_size: -; j_call: TRBJ1-1; d_call: -; v_call: TRBV19
cdr3_nt: TGCGCCAGCAGCTTTAGCGGGAGGGCGAACACCGGGGAGCTGTTTTTT; cdr3_aa: CASSFSGRANTGELFF; clone_size: -; j_call: TRBJ2-2; d_call: TRBD2; v_call: TRBV5-1
cdr3_nt: TGTGCCAGCTCACCACCGGGAGGAAGGTCCGGGCAGTACTTC; cdr3_aa: CASSPPGGRSGQYF; clone_size: once; j_call: TRBJ2-7; d_call: -; v_call: TRBV18
cdr3_nt: TGTGCCAGCGTCTCCGGGACAGCGACCCTCTATAGTGAGCAGTTCTTC; cdr3_aa: CASVSGTATLYSEQFF; clone_size: once; j_call: TRBJ2-1; d_call: TRBD1; v_call: TRBV28
cdr3_nt: TGTGCCAGCAGCCAATTACTAGCGGGAGGGAGCGAGCAGTACTTC; cdr3_aa: CASSQLLAGGSEQYF; clone_size: -; j_call: TRBJ2-7; d_call: TRBD2; v_call: TRBV14
cdr3_nt: TGTGCCACCTGCGAGAGCTCCTACAATGAGCAGTTCTTC; cdr3_aa: CATCESSYNEQFF; clone_size: -; j_call: TRBJ2-1; d_call: -; v_call: TRBV2
cdr3_nt: TGTGCCAGCAGTTACTCAGGCGGGTCTAATGAAAAACTGTTTTTT; cdr3_aa: CASSYSGGSNEKLFF; clone_size: -; j_call: TRBJ1-4; d_call: -; v_call: TRBV6-6
cdr3_nt: TGTGCCAGCAGTGAGACGACTAGCGGGTCCGGGGAGCTGTTTTTT; cdr3_aa: CASSETTSGSGELFF; clone_size: once; j_call: TRBJ2-2; d_call: TRBD2; v_call: TRBV6-1
cdr3_nt: TGTGCCAGCAGCTTAATGGGACAGGGGAGTGGCTACACCTTC; cdr3_aa: CASSLMGQGSGYTF; clone_size: once; j_call: TRBJ1-2; d_call: TRBD1; v_call: TRBV7-3
cdr3_nt: TGTGCCAGCAGCAGTGGGACTAGCGGACCCTACGAGCAGTACTTC; cdr3_aa: CASSSGTSGPYEQYF; clone_size: once; j_call: TRBJ2-7; d_call: TRBD2; v_call: TRBV7-2
cdr3_nt: TGCGCCAGCAGACCGGACAGGTCAAGCAATCAGCCCCAGCATTTT; cdr3_aa: CASRPDRSSNQPQHF; clone_size: few; j_call: TRBJ1-5; d_call: TRBD1; v_call: TRBV5-1
cdr3_nt: TGTGCCAGCAGGCAGGCAGGGGGGCCCTACGAGCAGTACTTC; cdr3_aa: CASRQAGGPYEQYF; clone_size: few; j_call: TRBJ2-7; d_call: -; v_call: TRBV6-1
cdr3_nt: TGCGCCAGCAACTCACAGGGGCCTAACACCGGGGAGCTGTTTTTT; cdr3_aa: CASNSQGPNTGELFF; clone_size: few; j_call: TRBJ2-2; d_call: TRBD1; v_call: TRBV5-1
cdr3_nt: TGTGCCAGCGAGAGGGATCAGGAGACCCAGTACTTC; cdr3_aa: CASERDQETQYF; clone_size: -; j_call: TRBJ2-5; d_call: -; v_call: TRBV7-9
cdr3_nt: TGCGCCAGCAGGGACAGGGCCAGCTCCTACAATGAGCAGTTCTTC; cdr3_aa: CASRDRASSYNEQFF; clone_size: -; j_call: TRBJ2-1; d_call: TRBD1; v_call: TRBV4-1
cdr3_nt: TGTGCCAGCAGTCCGGACAGTACCGAGCAGTACTTC; cdr3_aa: CASSPDSTEQYF; clone_size: -; j_call: TRBJ2-7; d_call: -; v_call: TRBV25-1
cdr3_nt: TGTGCCAGCAGCTTGAGTTTTTTGAGTCAGCCCCAGCATTTT; cdr3_aa: CASSLSFLSQPQHF; clone_size: -; j_call: TRBJ1-5; d_call: -; v_call: TRBV5-6
cdr3_nt: TGTGCCAGCAGAACTTGGGGGGGGACACTAGAGGTGGAGCAGTACTTC; cdr3_aa: CASRTWGGTLEVEQYF; clone_size: many; j_call: TRBJ2-7; d_call: -; v_call: TRBV5-6
cdr3_nt: TGTGCCAGCAGCCAGGGGGCGAGTAGCAATCAGCCCCAGCATTTT; cdr3_aa: CASSQGASSNQPQHF; clone_size: -; j_call: TRBJ1-5; d_call: TRBD1; v_call: TRBV6-5
cdr3_nt: TGTGCCAGCAGCGGACTACAAGAGACCCAGTACTTC; cdr3_aa: CASSGLQETQYF; clone_size: once; j_call: TRBJ2-5; d_call: -; v_call: TRBV7-8
cdr3_nt: TGTGCCAGCGGTTCGGCAGACATAGAGCAGTACTTC; cdr3_aa: CASGSADIEQYF; clone_size: medium-sized; j_call: TRBJ2-7; d_call: -; v_call: TRBV6-1
cdr3_nt: TGTGCCAGCAGCCTCGTACTAGCGGGAGTGAATGAGCAGTTCTTC; cdr3_aa: CASSLVLAGVNEQFF; clone_size: few; j_call: TRBJ2-1; d_call: TRBD2; v_call: TRBV6-5
cdr3_nt: TGCGCCAGCAGAGACAGTTTCACCTACTATGGCTACACCTTC; cdr3_aa: CASRDSFTYYGYTF; clone_size: -; j_call: TRBJ1-2; d_call: -; v_call: TRBV10-2
cdr3_nt: TGTGCCTGGAGTCTGGGGAACAGGGGGTCAGATACGCAGTATTTT; cdr3_aa: CAWSLGNRGSDTQYF; clone_size: -; j_call: TRBJ2-3; d_call: TRBD1; v_call: TRBV30
cdr3_nt: TGCAGCGTCGTCACAGGCACAGATACGCAGTATTTT; cdr3_aa: CSVVTGTDTQYF; clone_size: -; j_call: TRBJ2-3; d_call: -; v_call: TRBV29-1
cdr3_nt: TGCGCCGAGGGGGTGTTCACAGATGGCTACACCTTC; cdr3_aa: CAEGVFTDGYTF; clone_size: once; j_call: TRBJ1-2; d_call: -; v_call: TRBV5-1
cdr3_nt: TGTGCCAGCAGCACTCAGGGGAGCACAGATACGCAGTATTTT; cdr3_aa: CASSTQGSTDTQYF; clone_size: -; j_call: TRBJ2-3; d_call: -; v_call: TRBV5-6
cdr3_nt: TGTGCCTGGGAGGGTAGGGCGGGACTAGTTGAGCAGTTCTTC; cdr3_aa: CAWEGRAGLVEQFF; clone_size: -; j_call: TRBJ2-1; d_call: TRBD2; v_call: TRBV30
cdr3_nt: TGTGCCAGTAGTAGGTGGACTAGCGGGAGTGGCCGCACAGATACGCAGTATTTT; cdr3_aa: CASSRWTSGSGRTDTQYF; clone_size: -; j_call: TRBJ2-3; d_call: TRBD2; v_call: TRBV19
cdr3_nt: TGTGCCAGCAGCCGATATCCGGGGGGATCTGGAAACACCATATATTTT; cdr3_aa: CASSRYPGGSGNTIYF; clone_size: few; j_call: TRBJ1-3; d_call: -; v_call: TRBV5-4
cdr3_nt: TGTGCCAGCACCAAGGGGCCCGGGGAGCTGTTTTTT; cdr3_aa: CASTKGPGELFF; clone_size: -; j_call: TRBJ2-2; d_call: -; v_call: TRBV6-5
cdr3_nt: TGTGCCAGCATTCCGACAGGGATGAACACTGAAGCTTTCTTT; cdr3_aa: CASIPTGMNTEAFF; clone_size: few; j_call: TRBJ1-1; d_call: TRBD1; v_call: TRBV6-5
cdr3_nt: TGTGCCAGCTCACCAACGGGTAGGGAAAAACTGTTTTTT; cdr3_aa: CASSPTGREKLFF; clone_size: -; j_call: TRBJ1-4; d_call: -; v_call: TRBV18
cdr3_nt: TGCAGCGTTGAACGGGTAGCGGGAGGCGAGCAGTACTTC; cdr3_aa: CSVERVAGGEQYF; clone_size: -; j_call: TRBJ2-7; d_call: TRBD2; v_call: TRBV29-1
cdr3_nt: TGTGCCAGCAGCTTAGCCGGGAGGGCCCAGGAGCAGTTCTTC; cdr3_aa: CASSLAGRAQEQFF; clone_size: once; j_call: TRBJ2-1; d_call: TRBD2; v_call: TRBV7-9
cdr3_nt: TGTGCCAGCAGCTTAGCCGGGGACAGGGGGGTTGGCTACACCTTC; cdr3_aa: CASSLAGDRGVGYTF; clone_size: -; j_call: TRBJ1-2; d_call: TRBD1; v_call: TRBV11-2
cdr3_nt: TGCGCCAGCAGCTTCACCGGGACAGGGGCAGGCGAGCAGTACTTC; cdr3_aa: CASSFTGTGAGEQYF; clone_size: -; j_call: TRBJ2-7; d_call: TRBD1; v_call: TRBV5-1
cdr3_nt: TGTGCCAGCAGCACCTTAGCGGGAGACTCCTACAATGAGCAGTTCTTC; cdr3_aa: CASSTLAGDSYNEQFF; clone_size: -; j_call: TRBJ2-1; d_call: TRBD2; v_call: TRBV7-9
cdr3_nt: TGCGCCAGCAGCCTAAACCCGTCCCCGGGACGGGACTACGAGCAGTACTTC; cdr3_aa: CASSLNPSPGRDYEQYF; clone_size: -; j_call: TRBJ2-7; d_call: -; v_call: TRBV5-1
cdr3_nt: TGCGCCAGCAGTGAGTCCAAGACTAGCGGGCACGATACGCAGTATTTT; cdr3_aa: CASSESKTSGHDTQYF; clone_size: -; j_call: TRBJ2-3; d_call: TRBD2; v_call: TRBV10-1
cdr3_nt: TGTGCCAGCAGCGAGGGACTAGCGGTCTCCTACGAGCAGTACTTC; cdr3_aa: CASSEGLAVSYEQYF; clone_size: -; j_call: TRBJ2-7; d_call: TRBD2; v_call: TRBV9
cdr3_nt: TGTGCCAGCAGCTTATCAGTCCAAGAGACCCAGTACTTC; cdr3_aa: CASSLSVQETQYF; clone_size: -; j_call: TRBJ2-5; d_call: -; v_call: TRBV7-9
cdr3_nt: TGCGCCAGCAGCCAAGCGGGAGAAGATACGCAGTATTTT; cdr3_aa: CASSQAGEDTQYF; clone_size: -; j_call: TRBJ2-3; d_call: -; v_call: TRBV4-1
cdr3_nt: TGCGCCAGCAGCCGGGACAGGCCGTACGAGCAGTACTTC; cdr3_aa: CASSRDRPYEQYF; clone_size: -; j_call: TRBJ2-7; d_call: TRBD1; v_call: TRBV5-1
cdr3_nt: TGTGCCAGCAGTTTACGGGTAAACTCTGGAAACACCATATATTTT; cdr3_aa: CASSLRVNSGNTIYF; clone_size: -; j_call: TRBJ1-3; d_call: -; v_call: TRBV28
cdr3_nt: TGTGCCAGCAGTCAGTCCCTAGCGGGGGGTAGAGAGCAGTACTTC; cdr3_aa: CASSQSLAGGREQYF; clone_size: -; j_call: TRBJ2-7; d_call: TRBD2; v_call: TRBV6-6
cdr3_nt: TGCGCCAGCAGCCCCGAGGGCAGAGGGGAGACCCAGTACTTC; cdr3_aa: CASSPEGRGETQYF; clone_size: -; j_call: TRBJ2-5; d_call: -; v_call: TRBV4-1
cdr3_nt: TGTGCCAGCAGTTACAAACTAGCGGGAGCAGATACGCAGTATTTT; cdr3_aa: CASSYKLAGADTQYF; clone_size: -; j_call: TRBJ2-3; d_call: TRBD2; v_call: TRBV6-6